This T cell receptor beta chain was recovered during a study of regulatory dendritic cells for organ transplantation. TCRdb's table, derived via immunoSEQ multiplex PCR, lists solely in-frame clones and lacks some. The table lists some 10,000 clones, 65% to 85% of them singletons. Remarks on this clone: No antigen is known for it.

Findings and caveats of the study: Memory CD8+ clonal expansion seemed more limited with regulatory than mature dendritic cells. Naive T cells showed high diversity, memory cells less, memory CD8+ least.

V was clipped by 3 bases and J by 3 bases, with 18 bases between them. The CDR3 sequence is 16 residues long. Per the germline V gene, CDR1 is SGHTA and CDR2 is FQGNSA. This sequence originates from a human donor in good health. V is TRBV7-2 and J is TRBJ2-7, with D maybe TRBD1 (6 bases). Sequencing was performed on memory CD8+ T cells from blood. Subset indicated: CD45RO+ memory T cells. As DNA, the CDR3 is TGTGCCAGCAGCTTCAGGGGTTTAGGAGTTTTCTACGAGCAGTACTTC. Protein sequence: CASSFRGLGVFYEQYF.